This T cell receptor beta chain was recorded in a study of human T cells and chemical hapten exposure. Study at large: 2% DPC applied to an approximately 2 cm by approximately 2 cm arm area sensitized donors. Diphenylcyclopropenone doses were given weekly to the scalps of patients across the roughly 24-week study.

In TCRdb, the RACE reads were re-called with MiXCR into one record per CDR3 protein. This table has some 170,000 distinct CDR3 sequences, around 22% appearing once. The time point was: patch test 1, 2 weeks after DPC sensitization. Treatment specified: therapeutic diphenylcyclopropenone sensitization with weekly scalp DPC. The V end was cut by 5 bases, the J end by 9 bases, with 14 bases between. The CDR3 runs 13 residues. Germline CDR1 reads SEHNR; CDR2 reads FQNEAQ (reference sequence). The origin of this receptor is a woman aged 45-60 years with alopecia areata. Some clones in this sample may be carry-over from other donors' samples. This chain joins TRBV7-9 and TRBJ2-1; no clear D gene. Sequences were derived from whole blood, sampled in connection with sensitization to the hapten diphenylcyclopropenone (DPC). Here the CDR3 DNA reads TGTGCCAGCAGCACGACCCAAGGCGCTGAGCAGTTCTTC. Its translation: CASSTTQGAEQFF.